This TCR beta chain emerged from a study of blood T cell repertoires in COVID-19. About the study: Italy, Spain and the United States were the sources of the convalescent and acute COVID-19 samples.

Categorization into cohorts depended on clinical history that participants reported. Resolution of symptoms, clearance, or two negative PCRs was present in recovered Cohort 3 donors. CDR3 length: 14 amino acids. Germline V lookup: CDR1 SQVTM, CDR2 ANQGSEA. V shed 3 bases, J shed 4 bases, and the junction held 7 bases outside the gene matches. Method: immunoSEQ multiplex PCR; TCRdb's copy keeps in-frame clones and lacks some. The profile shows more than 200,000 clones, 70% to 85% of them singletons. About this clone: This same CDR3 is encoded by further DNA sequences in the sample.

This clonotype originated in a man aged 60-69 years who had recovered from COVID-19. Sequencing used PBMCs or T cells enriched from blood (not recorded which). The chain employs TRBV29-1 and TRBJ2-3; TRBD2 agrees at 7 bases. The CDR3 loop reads CSVERVGGADTQYF. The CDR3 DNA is TGCAGCGTTGAGAGGGTGGGGGGGGCAGATACGCAGTATTTT.